The 3 T cell receptor beta chains below come from one sample, sequenced in a study of shared T cell receptors in the human thymus. The assay was immunoSEQ multiplex PCR, and TCRdb's table has in-frame clones only and misses some. This table holds about 380,000 clones, approximately 95% found once. The sequenced material came from thymocytes. These receptors were taken from a human donor.

The chain uses TRBV4-2 and TRBJ2-5; 15 positions agree with TRBD2. V gave up 3 bases and J gave up 5 bases; unmatched junction bases: 10. This CDR3 spans 18 amino acids. Germline CDR1 is LGHNA and CDR2 is YNFKEQ. As DNA, the CDR3 is TGTGCCAGCAGCCACGCCAACCGGACTAGCGGGAGGGGGGAGACCCAGTACTTC. Translated, it gives CASSHANRTSGRGETQYF.

This chain joins TRBV14 and TRBJ1-1; 8 bases agree with TRBD1. V shed 2 bases, J shed 5 bases, and the junction held 4 bases outside the gene matches. The CDR3 length is 14 residues. CDR1 is SGHDN and CDR2 is FVKESK in the germline V gene. The CDR3 region is CASSQQQGGTEAFF. CDR3 DNA sequence: TGTGCCAGCAGCCAACAACAGGGGGGGACTGAAGCTTTCTTT.

This sequence joins TRBV7-6 and TRBJ2-3, with TRBD2 as a possible D gene (6 bases). The germline V gene has CDR1 SGHVS and CDR2 FNYEAQ. The CDR3 consists of 17 residues. V was pared by 4 bases and J by 3 bases, with 20 bases between. For the CDR3, the DNA is TGTGCCAGCAGCTCCCAGCCGGGGGTGAGCGTAACAGATACGCAGTATTTT. Protein sequence: CASSSQPGVSVTDTQYF.